The rows below give T cell receptor beta chains drawn from one sample of a study of OX40 agonist ivuxolimab in advanced cancers. Repertoires were generated with immunoSEQ multiplex PCR, while TCRdb's copy carries only in-frame clones and drops some. Altogether 72,000 or so clones are present, 84% being singletons, with the ten largest covering approximately 0.44%. The sequencing here drew on CD4+ or CD8+ T cells sorted from blood, taken in a trial of the OX40 agonist ivuxolimab. The receptors come from an adult with an advanced solid tumor such as melanoma, head and neck, liver or kidney cancer. Both conserved end residues are part of each CDR3. A D gene is named only where the DNA matches it firmly. Only some rows state a clone size, as once, few, many or a class for expanded clones.

TRBJ2-1,TRBV13,NA,once,CASSSPPGEGNNEQFF,TGTGCCAGCAGCTCCCCCCCGGGGGAAGGGAACAATGAGCAGTTCTTC
TRBJ2-7,TRBV28,NA,few,CASNDHRGSYEQYF,TGTGCCAGCAACGACCACCGAGGATCCTACGAGCAGTACTTC
TRBJ2-3,TRBV5-8,NA,NA,CASSLDRASTDTQYF,TGTGCCAGCAGCTTGGACAGGGCGAGCACAGATACGCAGTATTTT
TRBJ1-2,TRBV18,NA,NA,CASSPPGQSALSYGYTF,TGTGCCAGCTCACCACCCGGACAGTCCGCCCTTTCGTATGGCTACACCTTC
TRBJ1-3,TRBV5-1,NA,NA,CASTTGNSGNTIYF,TGCGCCAGCACCACAGGGAACTCTGGAAACACCATATATTTT
TRBJ1-1,TRBV2,NA,NA,CASSLEILSNTEAFF,TGTGCCAGCAGCCTTGAGATATTATCGAACACTGAAGCTTTCTTT
TRBJ1-2,TRBV7-2,NA,NA,CASSLARDYGYTF,TGTGCCAGCAGCTTAGCGAGGGACTATGGCTACACCTTC
TRBJ2-7,TRBV28,NA,NA,CASSLLGVKSYEQYF,TGTGCCAGCAGTTTATTAGGGGTTAAGTCCTACGAGCAGTACTTC
TRBJ1-1,TRBV6-5,TRBD1,NA,CASSYSQGEGTEAFF,TGTGCCAGCAGTTACTCTCAGGGGGAAGGCACTGAAGCTTTCTTT
TRBJ1-2,TRBV5-6,NA,NA,CASSSDGLGEYGYTF,TGTGCCAGCAGCTCGGACGGGCTAGGGGAGTATGGCTACACCTTC
TRBJ2-7,TRBV6-5,NA,once,CASSYSREYEQYF,TGTGCCAGCAGTTACTCGAGGGAGTACGAGCAGTACTTC
TRBJ1-1,TRBV6-5,TRBD1,NA,CASSYSTGEAFF,TGTGCCAGCAGTTACTCGACAGGGGAGGCTTTCTTT
TRBJ1-6,TRBV6-5,NA,NA,CASSYSAGYNSPLHF,TGTGCCAGCAGTTACTCGGCAGGCTATAATTCACCCCTCCACTTT
TRBJ2-5,TRBV27,TRBD2,NA,CASSSIPPGLAEQETQYF,TGTGCCAGCAGTTCCATACCGCCGGGACTAGCGGAGCAAGAGACCCAGTACTTC
TRBJ1-1,TRBV27,NA,NA,CASSLQGMGHTEAFF,TGTGCCAGCAGTCTCCAGGGGATGGGACACACTGAAGCTTTCTTT
TRBJ1-3,TRBV7-2,NA,NA,CASSPGGGNTIYF,TGTGCCAGCAGCCCCGGGGGGGGGAACACCATATATTTT
TRBJ1-4,TRBV5-8,NA,NA,CASSLLKTSNEKLFF,TGTGCCAGCAGCCTTCTTAAGACGAGTAATGAAAAACTGTTTTTT
TRBJ2-3,TRBV10-3,TRBD1,few,CAISESTGQGQLYTQYF,TGTGCCATCAGTGAGTCGACGGGACAGGGGCAGTTATATACGCAGTATTTT
TRBJ2-1,TRBV7-2,TRBD2,NA,CASSLTAGPYNEQFF,TGTGCCAGCAGCTTAACAGCGGGACCCTACAATGAGCAGTTCTTC
TRBJ1-5,TRBV28,TRBD1,NA,CASRIYRGSNQPQHF,TGTGCCAGCAGAATTTACAGGGGATCTAATCAGCCCCAGCATTTT
TRBJ2-6,TRBV2,TRBD1,NA,CASSSQTGVGANVLTF,TGTGCCAGCAGTTCCCAGACAGGGGTCGGGGCCAACGTCCTGACTTTC
TRBJ2-5,TRBV2,NA,NA,CASSEAPAMAGTQYF,TGTGCCAGCAGTGAAGCCCCAGCGATGGCGGGGACCCAGTACTTC
TRBJ2-1,TRBV9,TRBD2,NA,CASSVGLAHDPFF,TGTGCCAGCAGCGTAGGACTAGCCCATGATCCCTTCTTC
TRBJ2-2,TRBV15,TRBD2,NA,CATSRVLAGAGELFF,TGTGCCACCAGCAGAGTACTAGCGGGGGCTGGGGAGCTGTTTTTT
TRBJ1-1,TRBV7-9,NA,NA,CASSLGGSSKGAEAFF,TGTGCCAGCAGCTTGGGGGGATCCTCTAAGGGAGCTGAAGCTTTCTTT
TRBJ1-2,TRBV15,NA,NA,CATSRDRGANYGYTF,TGTGCCACCAGCAGAGATAGGGGCGCGAACTATGGCTACACCTTC
TRBJ2-2,TRBV6-1,TRBD1,NA,CASSDRVRDTGELFF,TGTGCCAGCAGCGACAGGGTGAGGGACACCGGGGAGCTGTTTTTT
TRBJ2-1,TRBV2,TRBD2,NA,CASSVARTSLNEQFF,TGTGCCAGCAGTGTAGCTAGGACTAGCTTAAATGAGCAGTTCTTC
TRBJ2-5,TRBV28,NA,NA,CASSRYREETQYF,TGTGCCAGCAGTAGATACAGGGAAGAGACCCAGTACTTC
TRBJ2-1,TRBV9,TRBD1,NA,CASSVGAGGSNEQFF,TGTGCCAGCAGCGTAGGGGCAGGGGGATCCAATGAGCAGTTCTTC
TRBJ1-5,TRBV28,NA,few,CASSRWEQPQHF,TGTGCCAGCAGTCGGTGGGAACAGCCCCAGCATTTT
TRBJ1-2,TRBV5-1,TRBD1,NA,CASSLRDRVTGYTF,TGCGCCAGCAGCCTCCGGGACAGGGTTACAGGCTACACCTTC
TRBJ2-1,TRBV6-5,NA,NA,CASRAPGGGWNEQFF,TGTGCCAGCAGGGCCCCGGGTGGGGGTTGGAATGAGCAGTTCTTC
TRBJ2-7,TRBV4-3,TRBD2,NA,CASSQEVYAGGKYF,TGCGCCAGCAGCCAAGAGGTCTACGCGGGGGGCAAGTACTTC
TRBJ1-5,TRBV6-6,NA,NA,CASSLEARYQPQHF,TGTGCCAGCAGCTTGGAGGCGCGGTATCAGCCCCAGCATTTT
TRBJ1-2,TRBV5-1,TRBD1,NA,CASSFGTGKSYTF,TGCGCCAGCAGCTTCGGGACAGGGAAAAGCTACACCTTC
TRBJ1-5,TRBV2,NA,NA,CASSYSINQPQHF,TGTGCCAGCAGTTACAGCATCAATCAGCCCCAGCATTTT
TRBJ1-2,TRBV28,TRBD1,NA,CASSLLGTGGYGYTF,TGTGCCAGCAGTTTACTAGGGACAGGGGGCTATGGCTACACCTTC